This T cell receptor (beta chain) was observed in a study of cytomegalovirus exposure and HLA in healthy donors (dated by TCRdb to the late 2010s). Concerning the study at large: An earlier analysis of approximately 600 of the donors reported approximately 290 Gb of sequence data and some 100 million unique TCR beta sequences from roughly 180 million T cells. An early release covering roughly 600 HLA-typed donors comprised about 290 gigabases of sequencing data and approximately 80 million unique TCR sequences. The genetic ancestry cluster associated with self-reported Caucasian donors included about 81% of the 398 genotyped donors. The study aimed to test whether cataloging public T cell receptors could reveal signatures of past pathogen exposure. Using immunosequencing, the study profiled T cell repertoires from 640 or so subjects and related those repertoires to cytomegalovirus serostatus. A separate validation cohort of 100 to 150 different subjects was used in addition to the roughly 720-subject first cohort. High-throughput TCR immunosequencing, statistical association of individual TCRs with disease status, and machine learning were combined to predict cytomegalovirus infection status. A later analysis re-examined previously published TCR beta repertoires from more than 650 donors and added high-resolution HLA genotyping to investigate patterns of TCR occurrence. Rather than using new phenotypic data, the later analysis identified candidate immune exposures from TCR beta sequences and from how often those sequences occurred across donors. To decide whether each TCR beta V gene segment behaved as functional or pseudogenic, an earlier analysis of over 500 of the donors relied on high-throughput TCR beta sequencing. Donor age, sex, ethnicity and CMV serostatus were compiled together with the repertoire data. A later genetic analysis used genome-wide SNP genotypes for about 65% of the 666 donors, treating that subset as a discovery cohort. All discovery cohort repertoires had been generated on a single sequencing platform. HLA typing covered class I and class II loci at four-digit resolution. Typing coverage varied by locus: roughly 629-630 donors for A, B, C, DRB1 and DQB1; about 520 for DQA1; over 600 for DPA1; 400 to 480 for DPB1. Four to six DR-DQ haplotypes were handled as single units for association and clustering, since linkage in the cohort was strong. On average, 235,054 unique TCR beta nucleotide sequences were sequenced per donor among about 400 genotyped donors of the cohort, with roughly a sixth of those sequences being non-productive.

V loses 4 bases at its end and J loses 2 bases; junction bases beyond the gene matches: 8. There are 15 amino acids in the CDR3, from cysteine to phenylalanine inclusive. CDR3 DNA is the only sequence kept; it has 45 bases, read in frame from the first base. Looking up the germline V gene yields CDR1 SQVTM and CDR2 ANQGSEA. In total, approximately 690 healthy bone marrow donors made up the cohort. At the time of sampling, every cohort member was nominally healthy, though immune exposures that went unrecorded were likely present. The donor tested CMV seropositive, placing the donor among the 290 or so seropositive members of the cohort. A peripheral blood sample was collected from each donor, and TCR beta sequencing was performed on peripheral blood mononuclear cells. The Qiagen DNeasy Blood Extraction Kit was used to extract genomic DNA from the blood cell samples. Receptors were amplified or captured by the immunoSEQ multiplex PCR assay. A mixture of 60 forward primers for TCR Vbeta segments and 13 reverse primers for TCR Jbeta segments was used in the multiplex PCR. The CDR3 region of rearranged TCR beta genes was amplified from genomic DNA by a multiplex PCR assay. The Illumina HiSeq System was used to sequence the amplified TCR beta libraries as 87-base-pair reads. In the authors' own workflow: A later analysis counted some 80 million unique TCR beta chains across the 600 to 850 repertoires, and roughly 11 million of these chains were shared by at least two donors. Raw reads were error-corrected and collapsed into unique sequences by a nearest-neighbor algorithm in which closely related sequences were merged to remove PCR and sequencing errors. Alignment of CDR3 sequences to IMGT reference sequences was used to assign V, D and J gene segments. For a sequence to be retained, a match of at least six nucleotides was required to both a V gene segment and a J gene segment. A rearrangement counted as productive if the CDR3 had no stop codons and remained in frame with V and J, and every other rearrangement counted as non-productive. Following IMGT convention, CDR3 was defined as the stretch from the second conserved V-encoded cysteine up to the conserved J-encoded phenylalanine. Sequences without an unambiguous match to a single V gene segment were excluded from the earlier analysis of about 640 of the donors. In an earlier analysis of some 590 of the donors, a V segment was called functional when productive rearrangements were above 56.7%, and segregating when the standard deviation between donors exceeded 5%. A statistical classification framework was built for diagnosing cytomegalovirus status from the catalog of TCR beta chain sequences. V and J gene assignment, in a later analysis, came from comparing TCR nucleotide sequences with IMGT/GENE-DB human TR gene sequences. A later analysis assigned CDR3 sequences and most-parsimonious VDJ recombination scenarios with the TCRdist pipeline. In a later analysis, each TCR beta chain was defined by its CDR3 amino acid sequence together with its V-gene family, and reads without a unique V-gene family were excluded. To address suspected cross-contamination and a sequencing artifact, a later analysis removed 592 highly shared, low-generation-probability nucleotide sequences. A later analysis calculated a clonal expansion index for each public chain from normalized within-repertoire ranks of inferred template counts. In a later analysis, generation probabilities were computed using a VDJ recombination model fitted to out-of-frame rearrangements, and the results were checked against IGoR. In a later analysis, hypergeometric tests were used to score TCR-TCR, TCR-HLA and TCR-CMV co-occurrence, with a repertoire-size bias correction applied to TCR pairs. False discovery rates were estimated in a later analysis by permuting HLA or CMV assignments 20 times. In a later analysis, co-occurring TCRs were grouped using DBSCAN, with TCRdist sequence similarity added in when clustering inside HLA-allele-positive subsets. Repertoires with fewer than 30,000 or more than 120,000 public chains, plus five repertoires with anomalous nucleotide sharing, were excluded from co-occurrence clustering. TCRdb took over this immuneACCESS table, retaining in-frame rearrangements with V and J assigned. Such tables are incomplete; in checked studies, under half of the missing clones stem from an unresolved V gene, and the remainder is unexplained. Clone size and V and J calls were adopted from that table, with D and trimming inferred from the DNA. Present in this sample are 180,000 or so clones, about 80% of which were seen just once. The biggest ten clones account for 2% to 2.5% of the sample.

Beyond this particular receptor, the publication reports: Immune exposure information for the cohort was limited to CMV serostatus. A later analysis found that HLA-associated TCR beta chains were more clonally expanded and had lower generation probabilities than equally common non-associated chains. According to a later analysis, parvovirus B19, influenza, CMV and Epstein-Barr virus appeared linked to several top co-occurrence clusters. A later analysis found that TCR association rates varied across HLA loci, with DRB1 alleles showing the most associated TCRs and HLA-C alleles the fewest. In an earlier analysis of 587 of the donors, most TCR beta V segments appeared in productive rearrangements about 87% or about 30% of the time, broadly matching IMGT annotations. Linkage disequilibrium might explain the correlated functional status among segregating V segments, but an unknown experimental factor could not be excluded. According to a later genetic analysis, donors in an Asian-associated ancestry cluster had fewer N-insertions in productive TCRs than the roughly 700-donor mean. Because counts were too low, approximately 18 rarely observed V segments, including chromosome 9 orphons, were excluded from the earlier analysis of some 590 of the donors. In both the original and validation cohorts, the classifier was reported to diagnose cytomegalovirus status with high specificity and sensitivity. Presence/absence analyses assumed roughly uniform sequencing depth across donors, an assumption that may not hold. Only TCR beta chains were sequenced in this cohort, and the absence of alpha or paired-chain data limited detectable features. The 87-base-pair reads could not distinguish some IMGT-functional V segments, including TRBV6-2 and TRBV6-3, so those segments were excluded. At a false discovery rate of 0.05, a later analysis linked around 17,000 TCR beta sequences to specific HLA alleles. According to the authors, the approach could potentially be generalized to other disease states and immunological phenotypes. In the study, some 160 TCR beta chains were listed as associated with cytomegalovirus. A further reported finding was that TCR beta sequences accurately predicted the HLA-A and HLA-B alleles for most subjects in the first cohort. A cluster of highly shared sequence variants was judged likely to represent a technical artifact of the sequencing pipeline. Across donors, most TCR sequences were observed very rarely, whereas some public TCRs were present in many individuals. A few of the identified cytomegalovirus-associated TCR beta chains were confirmed in vitro to be specific for cytomegalovirus antigens. V-gene and J-gene trimming of TCR beta chains was associated with a missense DCLRE1C variant in a later genetic analysis, and the association was replicated in an independent cohort. A later analysis found that most CMV-associated TCR beta chains appeared HLA-restricted, with HLA associations seemingly driven largely by CMV exposure. Because HLA typing was unavailable for some donors at each locus, only the typed subset was used in association tests. When HLA alleles, especially DR and DQ, strongly co-occurred, TCR associations were difficult to assign to individual alleles.

With regard to this clone: Which antigen it targets is not known. No clone much larger than this one lies a single base away; base qualities are absent.

The sample consisted of PBMCs. The TCR was taken from a woman aged 25 to 45 in good health and CMV-seropositive. The chain was built from TRBV29-1 and TRBJ1-5; TRBD1 fits 7 bases in the junction. This receptor has the CDR3 CSVGQGGLGNQPQHF. The nucleotide sequence reads TGCAGCGTTGGACAGGGAGGCTTGGGCAATCAGCCCCAGCATTTT.